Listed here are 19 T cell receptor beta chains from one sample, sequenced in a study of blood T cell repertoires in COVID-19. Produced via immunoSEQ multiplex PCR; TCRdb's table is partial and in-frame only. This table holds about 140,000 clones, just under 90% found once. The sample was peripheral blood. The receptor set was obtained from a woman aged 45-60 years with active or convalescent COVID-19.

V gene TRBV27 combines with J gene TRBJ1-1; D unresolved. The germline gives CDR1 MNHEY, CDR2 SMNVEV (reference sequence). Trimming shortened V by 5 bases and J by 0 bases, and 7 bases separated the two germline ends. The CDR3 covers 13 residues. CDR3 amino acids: CASSAQVNTEAFF. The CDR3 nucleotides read TGTGCCAGCAGTGCTCAGGTGAACACTGAAGCTTTCTTT.

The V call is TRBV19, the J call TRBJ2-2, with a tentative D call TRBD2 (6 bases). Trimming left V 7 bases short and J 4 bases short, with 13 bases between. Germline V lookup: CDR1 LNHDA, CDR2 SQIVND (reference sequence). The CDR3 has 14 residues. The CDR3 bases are TGTGCCAGTACTAAGACTAGGAGCACCGGGGAGCTGTTTTTT. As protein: CASTKTRSTGELFF.

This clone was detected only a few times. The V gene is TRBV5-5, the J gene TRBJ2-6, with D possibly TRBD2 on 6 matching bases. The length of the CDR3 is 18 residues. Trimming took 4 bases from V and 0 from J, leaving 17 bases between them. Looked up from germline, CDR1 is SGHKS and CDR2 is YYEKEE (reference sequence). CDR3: CASSGGLSSNSGANVLTF. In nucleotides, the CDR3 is TGTGCCAGCAGCGGAGGACTAAGCTCCAACTCTGGGGCCAACGTCCTGACTTTC.

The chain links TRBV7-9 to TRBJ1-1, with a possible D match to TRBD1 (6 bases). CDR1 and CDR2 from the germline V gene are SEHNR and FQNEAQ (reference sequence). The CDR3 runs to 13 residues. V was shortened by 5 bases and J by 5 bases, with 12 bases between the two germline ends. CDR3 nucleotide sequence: TGTGCCAGCAGCGATAACAGGGTTACTGAAGCTTTCTTT. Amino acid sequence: CASSDNRVTEAFF.

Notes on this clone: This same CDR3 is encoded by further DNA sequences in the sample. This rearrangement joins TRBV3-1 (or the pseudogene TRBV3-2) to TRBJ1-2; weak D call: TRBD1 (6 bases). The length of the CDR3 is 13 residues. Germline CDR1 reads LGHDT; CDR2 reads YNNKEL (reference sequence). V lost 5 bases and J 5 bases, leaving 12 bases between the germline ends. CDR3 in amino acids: CASSKGQSYGYTF. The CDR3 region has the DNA TGTGCCAGCAGCAAAGGACAGTCTTATGGCTACACCTTC.

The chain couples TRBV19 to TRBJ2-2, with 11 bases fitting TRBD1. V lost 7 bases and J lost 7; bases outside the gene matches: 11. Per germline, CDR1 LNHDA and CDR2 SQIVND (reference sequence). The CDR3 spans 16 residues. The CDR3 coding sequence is TGTGCCAGTATCCAAAGGGGGACAGGGGGTGTCGGGGAGCTGTTTTTT. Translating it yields CASIQRGTGGVGELFF. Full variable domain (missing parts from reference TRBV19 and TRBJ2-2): DGGITQSPKYLFRKEGQNVTLSCEQNLNHDAMYWYRQDPGQGLRLIYYSQIVNDFQKGDIAEGYSVSREKKESFPLTVTSAQKNPTAFYLCASIQRGTGGVGELFFGEGSRLTVL.

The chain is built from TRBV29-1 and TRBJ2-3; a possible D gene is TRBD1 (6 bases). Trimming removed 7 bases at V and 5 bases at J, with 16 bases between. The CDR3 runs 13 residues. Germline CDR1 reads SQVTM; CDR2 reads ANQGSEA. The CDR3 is CSGNRAGGDTQYF. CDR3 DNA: TGCAGCGGTAACAGGGCTGGGGGAGATACGCAGTATTTT.

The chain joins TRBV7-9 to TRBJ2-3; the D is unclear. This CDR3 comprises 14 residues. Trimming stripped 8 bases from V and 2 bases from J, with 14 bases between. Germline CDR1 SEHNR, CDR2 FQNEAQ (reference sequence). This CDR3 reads CASFRTGSTDTQYF. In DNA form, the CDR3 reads TGTGCCAGCTTCAGAACCGGGTCCACAGATACGCAGTATTTT.

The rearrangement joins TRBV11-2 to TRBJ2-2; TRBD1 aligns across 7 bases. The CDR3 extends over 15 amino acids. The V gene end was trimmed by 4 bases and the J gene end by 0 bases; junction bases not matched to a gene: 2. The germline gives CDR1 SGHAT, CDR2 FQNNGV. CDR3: CASSSTGTNTGELFF. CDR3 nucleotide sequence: TGTGCCAGCAGCTCGACAGGGACGAACACCGGGGAGCTGTTTTTT.

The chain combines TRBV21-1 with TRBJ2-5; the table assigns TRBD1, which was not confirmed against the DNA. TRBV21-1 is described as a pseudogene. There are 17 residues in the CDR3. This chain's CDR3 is CASNKSLRDTKGETQYF. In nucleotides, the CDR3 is TGTGCCAGCAATAAGAGCCTCCGGGACACCAAAGGGGAGACCCAGTACTTC.

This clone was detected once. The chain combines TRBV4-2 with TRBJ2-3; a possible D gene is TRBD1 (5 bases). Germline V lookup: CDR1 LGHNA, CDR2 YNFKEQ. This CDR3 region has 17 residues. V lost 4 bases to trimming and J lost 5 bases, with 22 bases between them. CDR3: CASSRARSQGSGDTQYF. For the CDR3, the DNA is TGTGCCAGCAGCCGGGCCCGATCGCAGGGTTCTGGAGATACGCAGTATTTT.

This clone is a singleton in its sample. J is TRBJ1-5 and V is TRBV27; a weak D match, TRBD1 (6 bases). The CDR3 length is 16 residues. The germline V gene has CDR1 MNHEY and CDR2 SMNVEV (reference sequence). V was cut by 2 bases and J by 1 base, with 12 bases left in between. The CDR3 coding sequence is TGTGCCAGCAGTTTAGGAACAGGGATGAGCAATCAGCCCCAGCATTTT. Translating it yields CASSLGTGMSNQPQHF.

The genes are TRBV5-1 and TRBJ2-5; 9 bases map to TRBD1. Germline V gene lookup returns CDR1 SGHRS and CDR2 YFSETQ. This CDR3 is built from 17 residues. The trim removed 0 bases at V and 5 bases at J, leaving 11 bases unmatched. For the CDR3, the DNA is TGCGCCAGCAGCTTGGGTTCGGGACAGGGATTACGGGAGACCCAGTACTTC. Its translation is CASSLGSGQGLRETQYF.

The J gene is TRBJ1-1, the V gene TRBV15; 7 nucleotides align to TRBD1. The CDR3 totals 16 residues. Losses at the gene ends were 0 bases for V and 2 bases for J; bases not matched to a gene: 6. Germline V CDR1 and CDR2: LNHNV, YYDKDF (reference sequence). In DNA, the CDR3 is TGTGCCACCAGCAGAGATCGGGACAGCAGCAACACTGAAGCTTTCTTT. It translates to CATSRDRDSSNTEAFF.

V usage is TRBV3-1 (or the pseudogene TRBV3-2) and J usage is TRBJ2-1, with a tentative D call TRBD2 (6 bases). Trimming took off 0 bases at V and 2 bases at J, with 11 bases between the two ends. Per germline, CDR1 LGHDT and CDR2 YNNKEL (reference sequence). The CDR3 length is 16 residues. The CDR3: CASSQDIGGAYNEQFF. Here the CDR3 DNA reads TGTGCCAGCAGCCAAGATATTGGAGGGGCCTACAATGAGCAGTTCTTC.

The CDR3 region is CAWRAGGQGTEAFF. In DNA, the CDR3 is TGTGCCTGGAGGGCAGGGGGACAAGGCACTGAAGCTTTCTTT. V is TRBV30 and J is TRBJ1-1, with 7 bases fitting TRBD1. The V gene's germline CDR1 is GTSNPN and CDR2 SVGIG (reference sequence). The CDR3 sequence is 14 residues long. The trim removed 3 bases at V and 4 bases at J, leaving 8 bases unmatched.

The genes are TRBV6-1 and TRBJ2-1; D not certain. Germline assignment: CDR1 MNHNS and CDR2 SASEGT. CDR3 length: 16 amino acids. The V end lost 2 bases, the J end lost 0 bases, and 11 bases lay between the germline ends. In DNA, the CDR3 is TGTGCCAGCAGTGAATACGCCCGAGACTCCTACAATGAGCAGTTCTTC. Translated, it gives CASSEYARDSYNEQFF.

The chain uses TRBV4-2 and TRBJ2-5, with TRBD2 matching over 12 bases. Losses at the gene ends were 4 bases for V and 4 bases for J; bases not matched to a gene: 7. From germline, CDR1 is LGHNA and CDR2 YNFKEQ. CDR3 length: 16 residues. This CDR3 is CASSPTSGGSGETQYF. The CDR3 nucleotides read TGTGCCAGCAGCCCTACTAGCGGGGGGTCAGGAGAGACCCAGTACTTC.

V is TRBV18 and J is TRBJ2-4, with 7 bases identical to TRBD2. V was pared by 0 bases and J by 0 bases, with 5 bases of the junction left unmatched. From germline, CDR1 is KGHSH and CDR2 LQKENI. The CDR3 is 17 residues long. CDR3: CASSPPVGGVAKNIQYF. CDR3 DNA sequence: TGTGCCAGCTCACCACCGGTGGGAGGGGTAGCCAAAAACATTCAGTACTTC.